Below are 2 T cell receptor beta chains sequenced from a single sample in a study of post-analysis software for immune sequencing data (dated by TCRdb to about 2015). Libraries came from PCR. The sequencer was an Illumina HiSeq 2500. To reduce PCR and sequencing biases, unique molecular identifiers were built into the TCR beta cDNA libraries. Using fastp trimming at Q25 and MiXCR clonotype assembly, TCRdb reanalyzed the public sequencing data and kept in-frame beta chains. Under each unique CDR3 protein, matching rows form one entry showing the most common genes and DNA. This sample holds hundreds of thousands of distinct CDR3 sequences; over 35% were observed only once. Roughly 12% of the sample is held by the ten biggest clonotypes. Results the study describes overall, beyond this receptor: Roughly 5 TRBV segments, including TRBV5-6, TRBV5-1 and TRBV20-1, were significantly more frequent in patients than controls.

Their antigen targets remain unknown. The sample taken for sequencing was blood. The source is a girl aged 5-17 years with multiple sclerosis.

The chain joins TRBV10-3 to TRBJ1-2; possibly TRBD1 for D (5 bases). The germline V and J ends were trimmed by 7 bases and 4 bases, with 13 bases remaining between them. Looked up from germline, CDR1 is ENHRY and CDR2 is SYGVKD. The CDR3 spans 13 residues. The CDR3 loop reads CAIITQGPYGYTF. CDR3 coding DNA: TGTGCCATCATTACCCAGGGACCCTATGGCTACACCTTC.

The chain is built from TRBV10-2 and TRBJ1-5; D ambiguous. The CDR3 consists of 13 residues. Germline V CDR1 and CDR2: WSHSY, SAAADI. The V gene lost 6 bases and the J gene lost 0 bases, with 6 bases spanning the gap. The CDR3 reads CASRDFSNQPQHF. Written as DNA, the CDR3 is TGCGCCAGCAGGGACTTTAGCAATCAGCCCCAGCATTTT.